The 21 T cell receptor beta chains below come from one sample, sequenced in a study of blood T cell repertoires in COVID-19. Profiling relied on immunoSEQ multiplex PCR, and the TCRdb table lists in-frame clones only, not all of them. The sample has some 340,000 clones; around 86% are singletons. The sample was PBMCs or T cells enriched from blood (not recorded which). Every receptor here comes from a woman between 50 and 59 years old who had recovered from COVID-19.

This chain joins TRBV19 and TRBJ2-3, with 15 bases that match TRBD2. The germline CDR1 and CDR2 sequences are LNHDA and SQIVND (reference sequence). The CDR3 runs to 16 residues. J was trimmed by 6 bases and V by 4 bases; bases with no gene match: 5. DNA of the CDR3: TGTGCCAGTAGTACTGGGACTAGCGGGGGGTGGGATACGCAGTATTTT. Amino acids: CASSTGTSGGWDTQYF. Drawing the rest from reference TRBV19 and TRBJ2-3, the complete variable domain is DGGITQSPKYLFRKEGQNVTLSCEQNLNHDAMYWYRQDPGQGLRLIYYSQIVNDFQKGDIAEGYSVSREKKESFPLTVTSAQKNPTAFYLCASSTGTSGGWDTQYFGPGTRLTVL.

The genes are TRBV28 and TRBJ1-2; the match to TRBD1 covers 8 bases. The CDR3 runs 15 residues. CDR1 and CDR2 from the germline V gene are MDHEN and SYDVKM. The V gene end was trimmed by 3 bases and the J gene end by 7 bases; junction bases not matched to a gene: 10. The CDR3 loop reads CASSFGQGRGVGYTF. The CDR3, as DNA: TGTGCCAGCAGTTTTGGACAGGGTAGGGGTGTTGGCTACACCTTC.

The J gene is TRBJ2-5, the V gene TRBV19; tentatively, D is TRBD1 (5 bases). From germline, CDR1 is LNHDA and CDR2 SQIVND (reference sequence). CDR3 size: 13 residues. The V end lost 9 bases, the J end lost 7 bases, and 18 bases lay between the germline ends. The CDR3: CASHGGREGTQYF. For the CDR3, the DNA is TGTGCCAGCCATGGTGGCAGGGAAGGGACCCAGTACTTC.

The rearrangement uses TRBV6-5 and TRBJ2-1; 10 bases align to TRBD2. The CDR3 runs to 16 residues. Trimming cost V 2 bases and J 8 bases; bases outside gene matches: 9. The germline gives CDR1 MNHEY, CDR2 SVGAGI. The CDR3: CASSYRGSGRFDEQFF. CDR3 coding DNA: TGTGCCAGCAGTTACCGGGGTAGCGGGAGGTTCGATGAGCAGTTCTTC.

The rearrangement joins TRBV6-5 to TRBJ1-1, with a tentative D call TRBD1 (6 bases). CDR1 is MNHEY and CDR2 is SVGAGI in the germline V gene. The V end lost 6 bases, the J end lost 6 bases, and 17 bases lay between the germline ends. CDR3 length equals 14 residues. CDR3 in DNA: TGTGCCAGCAGCCACCAAGGGGGGGCAGCTGAAGCTTTCTTT. It specifies CASSHQGGAAEAFF.

The V gene is TRBV5-1, the J gene TRBJ2-5, with 11 bases aligning to TRBD2. The V and J ends lost 4 bases and 3 bases, in that order; junction bases with no gene match: 2. The CDR3 runs to 14 residues. The V gene's germline CDR1 is SGHRS and CDR2 YFSETQ. CDR3 DNA sequence: TGCGCCAGCAGCCAGACTAGCGGGGAAGAGACCCAGTACTTC. It yields the protein CASSQTSGEETQYF. The variable domain in full, completed from reference TRBV5-1 and TRBJ2-5, reads KAGVTQTPRYLIKTRGQQVTLSCSPISGHRSVSWYQQTPGQGLQFLFEYFSETQRNKGNFPGRFSGRQFSNSRSEMNVSTLELGDSALYLCASSQTSGEETQYFGPGTRLLVL.

The chain carries TRBV3-1 (or the pseudogene TRBV3-2) and TRBJ1-1, with D maybe TRBD1 (5 bases). V lost 1 base and J lost 3, with 15 bases in between. The length of the CDR3 is 16 residues. CDR1 is LGHDT, CDR2 YNNKEL, per germline (reference sequence). The CDR3 nucleotides read TGTGCCAGCAGCCAAGGGCAGGGAATATTTTACACTGAAGCTTTCTTT. Translating gives CASSQGQGIFYTEAFF.

The gene calls are TRBV19 and TRBJ1-1; 12 bases fit TRBD1. Germline assignment: CDR1 LNHDA and CDR2 SQIVND (reference sequence). With V trimmed by 7 bases and J by 4 bases, 10 bases remained unmatched. The CDR3 length is 16 residues. CDR3 amino acids: CASKGTGGLAVTEAFF. In DNA form, the CDR3 reads TGTGCCAGTAAGGGGACAGGGGGCTTAGCGGTCACTGAAGCTTTCTTT. The whole variable domain, remainder taken from reference TRBV19 and TRBJ1-1, is DGGITQSPKYLFRKEGQNVTLSCEQNLNHDAMYWYRQDPGQGLRLIYYSQIVNDFQKGDIAEGYSVSREKKESFPLTVTSAQKNPTAFYLCASKGTGGLAVTEAFFGQGTRLTVV.

This clone was detected a few times. Written as DNA, the CDR3 is TGTGCCAGCAGTGCACAGGGGGCGGTCACTGAAGCTTTCTTT. It yields the protein CASSAQGAVTEAFF. The chain couples TRBV6-2 or TRBV6-3 to TRBJ1-1; 9 bases are shared with TRBD1. This CDR3 is built from 14 residues. V was pared by 5 bases and J by 4 bases, with 5 bases of the junction left unmatched. CDR1 is MNHEY, CDR2 SVGEGT, per germline.

The V gene is TRBV4-2, the J gene TRBJ1-4; possible D gene TRBD1, 5 bases. The CDR3 contains 15 residues. Germline V gives CDR1 LGHNA, CDR2 YNFKEQ. Between the trimmed V and J ends, which lost 4 bases and 0 bases, there was a span of 9 bases. The CDR3: CASSPRATTNEKLFF. CDR3 DNA sequence: TGTGCCAGCAGCCCCAGGGCAACAACTAATGAAAAACTGTTTTTT.

The gene calls are TRBV3-1 (or the pseudogene TRBV3-2) and TRBJ1-2, with 7 bases identical to TRBD1. The CDR3 is 15 residues long. After removal of 1 base from V and 1 base from J, the junction contained 3 bases not matched to a gene. Germline V gives CDR1 LGHDT, CDR2 YNNKEL (reference sequence). CDR3 in DNA: TGTGCCAGCAGCCAAGGCGGGACAGTTAACTATGGCTACACCTTC. The encoded protein is CASSQGGTVNYGYTF.

This chain links TRBV20-1 with TRBJ2-1, with D possibly matching TRBD2 (6 bases). The CDR3 extends over 14 amino acids. The germline CDR1 and CDR2 sequences are DFQATT and SNEGSKA (reference sequence). Deletions cut 3 bases from V and 8 bases from J, with 17 bases between. In DNA form, the CDR3 reads TGCAGTGCTAGTTGGGCGGGATCTCTGGATGAGCAGTTCTTC. Its translation is CSASWAGSLDEQFF.

This clone was recorded only once. The chain combines TRBV27 with TRBJ1-5, with TRBD1 identical over 7 bases. V shed 6 bases and J 2 bases; nucleotides not matched to a gene: 13. CDR1 MNHEY and CDR2 SMNVEV come from the germline V gene (reference sequence). There are 17 residues in the CDR3. The CDR3 here is CASSMTGLLLGNQPQHF. CDR3 DNA: TGTGCCAGCAGCATGACAGGGCTGTTATTGGGCAATCAGCCCCAGCATTTT.

This sequence joins TRBV19 and TRBJ2-1; D possibly corresponds to TRBD2 (6 bases). V was clipped by 4 bases and J by 3 bases, with 10 bases between them. Germline V gene lookup returns CDR1 LNHDA and CDR2 SQIVND (reference sequence). The CDR3 runs 14 residues. The CDR3 loop is CASSNSGNYNEQFF. The CDR3 DNA reads as TGTGCCAGTAGTAATAGCGGAAACTACAATGAGCAGTTCTTC.

This clone was observed a single time. This chain uses TRBV30 with TRBJ1-2; D gene ambiguous. V lost 0 bases to trimming and J lost 3 bases, with 14 bases between them. This CDR3 has 15 residues. Germline lookup yields CDR1 GTSNPN and CDR2 SVGIG (reference sequence). CDR3 in amino acids: CAWSVHEGRYYGYTF. CDR3 sequence (DNA): TGTGCCTGGAGTGTACATGAGGGCAGGTACTATGGCTACACCTTC.

For this clone: The same CDR3 arises from other DNA sequences in this sample as well. The chain uses TRBV20-1 and TRBJ2-5, with D maybe TRBD1 (5 bases). The ends were cut back, 8 bases at V and 4 bases at J, with 11 bases in the middle. Germline loops: CDR1 DFQATT, CDR2 SNEGSKA (reference sequence). The length of the CDR3 is 11 residues. The CDR3 sequence: CSPSQGETQYF. The CDR3, as DNA: TGCAGTCCATCCCAGGGAGAGACCCAGTACTTC.

The rearrangement uses TRBV4-1 and TRBJ1-6, with D maybe TRBD1 (5 bases). The CDR3 contains 16 residues. V dropped 2 bases and J dropped 7 bases, with 15 bases sitting between them. CDR1 and CDR2 (germline): MGHRA, YSYEKL. CDR3 bases: TGCGCCAGCAGCCAATCCCACGGGGAGGGGAATTCACCCCTCCACTTT. This gives the protein CASSQSHGEGNSPLHF.

The sample holds one count of this clone. The J gene is TRBJ2-5, the V gene TRBV7-3; tentatively, D is TRBD2 (6 bases). CDR3 length equals 13 residues. Deletions cut 4 bases from V and 13 bases from J, with 19 bases between. The germline V gene encodes CDR1 SGHTA and CDR2 FQGTGA. CDR3 sequence: CASSSLRGGPTYF. The CDR3 bases are TGTGCCAGCAGCTCACTACGTGGAGGGCCAACGTACTTC. Filled out from reference TRBV7-3 and TRBJ2-5, the complete variable domain reads GAGVSQTPSNKVTEKGKYVELRCDPISGHTALYWYRQSLGQGPEFLIYFQGTGAADDSGLPNDRFFAVRPEGSVSTLKIQRTERGDSAVYLCASSSLRGGPTYFGPGTRLLVL.

The J gene is TRBJ1-5, the V gene TRBV19; 7 bases fit TRBD1. V gave up 10 bases and J gave up 0 bases; unmatched junction bases: 6. This CDR3 comprises 14 residues. Germline CDR1 and CDR2: LNHDA and SQIVND (reference sequence). This CDR3 reads CAKGQTYSNQPQHF. The CDR3 DNA reads as TGTGCCAAGGGACAGACATATAGCAATCAGCCCCAGCATTTT.

The rearrangement joins TRBV19 to TRBJ2-2, with 7 nucleotides matching TRBD1. Germline lookup yields CDR1 LNHDA and CDR2 SQIVND (reference sequence). Losses at the gene ends were 7 bases for V and 3 bases for J; bases not matched to a gene: 8. This CDR3 has 15 residues. CDR3 DNA: TGTGCCAGTACCGGCAGGACAGGATACACCGGGGAGCTGTTTTTT. This codes for CASTGRTGYTGELFF.

CDR3 amino acids: CASSLRLAGGSYEQYF. CDR3 DNA: TGTGCCAGCAGTTTACGACTAGCGGGAGGTAGCTACGAGCAGTACTTC. The chain links TRBV27 to TRBJ2-7; 13 bases are a match to TRBD2. This CDR3 is built from 16 residues. From germline, CDR1 is MNHEY and CDR2 SMNVEV (reference sequence). Unmatched junction bases numbered 4, after V lost 2 bases and J lost 3 bases.